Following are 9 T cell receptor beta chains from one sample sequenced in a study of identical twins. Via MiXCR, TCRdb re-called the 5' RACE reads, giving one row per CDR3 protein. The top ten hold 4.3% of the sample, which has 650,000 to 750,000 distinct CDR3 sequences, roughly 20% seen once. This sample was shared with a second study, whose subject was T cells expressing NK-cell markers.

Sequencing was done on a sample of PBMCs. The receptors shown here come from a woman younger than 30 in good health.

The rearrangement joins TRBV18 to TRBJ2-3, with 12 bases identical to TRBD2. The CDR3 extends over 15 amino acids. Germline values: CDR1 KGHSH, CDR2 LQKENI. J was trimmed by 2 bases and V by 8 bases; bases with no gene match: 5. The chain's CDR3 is CASTGTSGYTDTQYF. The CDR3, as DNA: TGTGCCAGCACCGGGACTAGCGGGTACACAGATACGCAGTATTTT.

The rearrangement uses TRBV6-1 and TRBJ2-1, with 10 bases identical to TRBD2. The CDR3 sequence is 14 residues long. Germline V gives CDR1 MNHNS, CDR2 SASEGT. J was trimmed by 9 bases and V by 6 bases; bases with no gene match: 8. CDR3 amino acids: CASRKREGHGEQFF. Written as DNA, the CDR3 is TGTGCCAGCAGGAAGCGGGAGGGCCATGGTGAGCAGTTCTTC.

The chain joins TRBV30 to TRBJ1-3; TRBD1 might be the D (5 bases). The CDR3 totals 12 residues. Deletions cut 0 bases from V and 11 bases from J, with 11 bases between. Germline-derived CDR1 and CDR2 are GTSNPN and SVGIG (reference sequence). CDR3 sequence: CAWSVLGRAIYF. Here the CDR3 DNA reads TGTGCCTGGAGTGTACTGGGACGAGCCATATATTTT.

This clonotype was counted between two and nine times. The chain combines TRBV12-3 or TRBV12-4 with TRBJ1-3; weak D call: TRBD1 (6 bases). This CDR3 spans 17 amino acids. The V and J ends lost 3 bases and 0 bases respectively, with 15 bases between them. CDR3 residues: CASSFPADRISGNTIYF. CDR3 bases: TGTGCCAGCAGTTTCCCGGCAGACAGGATCTCTGGAAACACCATATATTTT.

The CDR3 nucleotides are TGTGCCAGTAGTGAAAGCGGGCCCTACAATGAGCAGTTCTTC. Translating it yields CASSESGPYNEQFF. V gene TRBV19 combines with J gene TRBJ2-1, with a possible D match to TRBD2 (6 bases). Deletions cut 5 bases from V and 2 bases from J, with 10 bases between. Germline assignment: CDR1 LNHDA and CDR2 SQIVND (reference sequence). The CDR3 runs to 14 residues.

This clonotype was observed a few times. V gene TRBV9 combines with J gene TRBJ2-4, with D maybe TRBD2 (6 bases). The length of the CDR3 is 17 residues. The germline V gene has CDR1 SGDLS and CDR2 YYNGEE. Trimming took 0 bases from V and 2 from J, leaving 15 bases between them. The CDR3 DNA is TGTGCCAGCAGCGTAGACACGAGGGGACTTTCCAAAAACATTCAGTACTTC. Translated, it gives CASSVDTRGLSKNIQYF.

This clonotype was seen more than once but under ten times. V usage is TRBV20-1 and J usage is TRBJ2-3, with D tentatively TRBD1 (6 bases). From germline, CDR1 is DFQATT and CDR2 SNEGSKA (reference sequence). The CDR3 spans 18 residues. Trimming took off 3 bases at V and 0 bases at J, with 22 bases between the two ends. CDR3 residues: CSARLSGARSPSTDTQYF. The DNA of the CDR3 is TGCAGTGCTAGGTTGTCAGGGGCCAGAAGTCCTAGCACAGATACGCAGTATTTT.

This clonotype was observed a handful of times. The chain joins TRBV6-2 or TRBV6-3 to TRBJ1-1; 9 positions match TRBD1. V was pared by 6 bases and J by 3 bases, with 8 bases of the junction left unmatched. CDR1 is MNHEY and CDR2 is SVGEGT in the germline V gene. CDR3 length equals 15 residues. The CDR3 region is CASRWTGTGYTEAFF. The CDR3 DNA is TGTGCCAGCAGGTGGACCGGGACAGGGTACACTGAAGCTTTCTTT.

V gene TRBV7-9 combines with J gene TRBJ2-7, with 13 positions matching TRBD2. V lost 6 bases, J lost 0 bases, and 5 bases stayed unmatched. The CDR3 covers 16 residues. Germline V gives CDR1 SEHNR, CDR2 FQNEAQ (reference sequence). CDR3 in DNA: TGTGCCAGCAGTCCCGGGACTAGCGGGACCTCCTACGAGCAGTACTTC. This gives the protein CASSPGTSGTSYEQYF.